The 18 T cell receptor beta chains in this list originate from one sample, sequenced in a study of shared clonotypes between healthy human individuals. The method was immunoSEQ multiplex PCR; TCRdb's version includes in-frame clones alone and lacks a portion of them. The sample holds approximately 1,000,000 clones, 60% to 85% seen once. The sequencing sample was made of memory CD4+ T cells from PBMCs. Subset denoted: CD45RA-negative fraction. These receptor sequences come from a man between 18 and 29 years old in good health. Some clones in this sample may be carry-over from other donors' samples.

The rearrangement uses TRBV5-1 and TRBJ1-2; D ambiguous. Germline CDR1 SGHRS, CDR2 YFSETQ. V shed 0 bases and J shed 4 bases, with 7 bases lying between them. The CDR3 extends over 13 amino acids. The CDR3 protein is CASSLGIGYGYTF. CDR3 sequence (DNA): TGCGCCAGCAGCTTGGGAATTGGCTATGGCTACACCTTC.

This CDR3 reads CASSVVAGATYEQYF. The CDR3 nucleotides are TGTGCCAGCAGTGTAGTAGCGGGAGCCACCTACGAGCAGTACTTC. The chain joins TRBV6-1 to TRBJ2-7; 9 positions match TRBD2. This CDR3 is built from 15 residues. Trimming took 4 bases from V and 2 from J; bases not matched to a gene: 6. The germline V gene encodes CDR1 MNHNS and CDR2 SASEGT.

The V gene is TRBV2, the J gene TRBJ1-1; 9 bases match TRBD1. Per the germline V gene, CDR1 is SNHLY and CDR2 is FYNNEI. This CDR3 has 14 residues. Losses at the gene ends were 7 bases for V and 1 base for J; bases not matched to a gene: 4. The CDR3 region is CASNGQGQNTEAFF. As DNA, the CDR3 is TGTGCCAGCAACGGACAGGGGCAGAACACTGAAGCTTTCTTT.

The rearrangement joins TRBV6-1 to TRBJ2-7; 9 bases agree with TRBD1. This CDR3 region has 15 residues. V shed 5 bases and J 6 bases; nucleotides not matched to a gene: 11. Germline V lookup: CDR1 MNHNS, CDR2 SASEGT. The CDR3 bases are TGTGCCAGCAGTCGCCAGGACAGGGGACCGAGCGAGCAGTACTTC. Translated, it gives CASSRQDRGPSEQYF.

Here the CDR3 DNA reads TGTGCCAGCAGCTGGATTGGACAGGGGCTTAATTCACCCCTCCACTTT. As protein: CASSWIGQGLNSPLHF. This chain connects TRBV11-2 to TRBJ1-6, with 9 nucleotides matching TRBD1. In germline, CDR1 is SGHAT, CDR2 FQNNGV. The CDR3 consists of 16 residues. Losses at the gene ends were 4 bases for V and 6 bases for J; bases not matched to a gene: 7.

The chain recombines TRBV19 with TRBJ2-1; tentatively, D is TRBD2 (5 bases). Germline CDR1 reads LNHDA; CDR2 reads SQIVND (reference sequence). The CDR3 sequence is 13 residues long. The ends were cut back, 8 bases at V and 5 bases at J, with 13 bases in the middle. This chain's CDR3 is CASRRATNNEQFF. The CDR3 bases are TGTGCCAGTCGGCGGGCCACCAACAATGAGCAGTTCTTC.

A note on this clone: As the CDR3 is not closed by the conserved phenylalanine or tryptophan, this likely results from a read error. Because the CDR3's place on the DNA is in doubt, the DNA is left out and the CDR3 is given as listed by TCRdb. The rearrangement links TRBV20-1 to TRBJ2-3. Inclusive of both ends, the CDR3 amounts to 10 amino acids. CDR1 and CDR2 from the germline V gene are DFQATT and SNEGSKA (reference sequence). CDR3 residues: CSANRDLEWG.

The rearrangement uses TRBV29-1 and TRBJ1-2; D is unclear. This CDR3 contains 15 residues. Germline CDR1 reads SQVTM; CDR2 reads ANQGSEA. Deletions cut 0 bases from V and 4 bases from J, with 15 bases between. The CDR3 DNA follows: TGCAGCGTTGAAGATCTTTTCCGGGCTACCTATGGCTACACCTTC. Amino acid sequence: CSVEDLFRATYGYTF.

This chain joins TRBV28 and TRBJ2-5; the match to TRBD2 covers 14 bases. The germline CDR1 and CDR2 sequences are MDHEN and SYDVKM. The J segment lost 5 bases and the V segment lost 5 bases, leaving 13 bases of the junction unmatched. The CDR3 covers 18 residues. In DNA form, the CDR3 reads TGTGCCAGCAGTCCCCAGCCCGGGACTAGCGGGAGTCCGGAGACCCAGTACTTC. Its translation: CASSPQPGTSGSPETQYF.

The chain combines TRBV30 with TRBJ2-3, with D unresolved. In germline, CDR1 is GTSNPN, CDR2 SVGIG (reference sequence). V was pared by 3 bases and J by 3 bases, with 7 bases between. The length of the CDR3 is 12 residues. CDR3 sequence reads: CAWSKDTDTQYF. DNA of the CDR3: TGTGCCTGGAGCAAGGATACAGATACGCAGTATTTT.

The J gene is TRBJ2-1, the V gene TRBV10-2; D remains unclear. The CDR3 sequence is 13 residues long. The V and J ends lost 5 bases and 12 bases respectively, with 17 bases between them. In germline, CDR1 is WSHSY, CDR2 SAAADI. Here the CDR3 DNA reads TGCGCCAGCAGTAGACTGGCTCTCGTCGGGCAGTTCTTC. The encoded protein is CASSRLALVGQFF.

CDR3 nucleotide sequence: TGTGCCAGCAGTTTGGGACCGGGGAACTCAGCAACTAATGAAAAACTGTTTTTT. As protein: CASSLGPGNSATNEKLFF. The chain links TRBV28 to TRBJ1-4, with TRBD1 as a possible D gene (5 bases). The CDR3 loop spans 18 amino acids. The germline V and J ends were trimmed by 3 bases and 0 bases, with 17 bases remaining between them. CDR1 is MDHEN, CDR2 SYDVKM, per germline.

Concerning this clone: Different DNA sequences within this sample yield the same CDR3. The V gene is TRBV28, the J gene TRBJ2-7; D might be TRBD2 (6 bases). The germline gives CDR1 MDHEN, CDR2 SYDVKM. This CDR3 is built from 15 residues. V was pared by 2 bases and J by 0 bases, with 11 bases between. This CDR3 is CASSLGGTGSYEQYF. The CDR3 nucleotides are TGTGCCAGCAGTTTAGGGGGGACTGGCTCCTACGAGCAGTACTTC.

V usage is TRBV7-2 and J usage is TRBJ1-2, with 7 bases aligning to TRBD1. After removal of 1 base from V and 2 bases from J, the junction contained 4 bases not matched to a gene. The germline gives CDR1 SGHTA, CDR2 FQGNSA. The CDR3 runs 15 residues. CDR3 sequence: CASSLGWGQNYGYTF. The CDR3 DNA reads TGTGCCAGCAGCTTAGGGTGGGGACAGAACTATGGCTACACCTTC.

The chain has TRBV28 and TRBJ1-4, with D hard to call. CDR1 MDHEN and CDR2 SYDVKM come from the germline V gene. V was cut by 2 bases and J by 7 bases, with 14 bases left in between. This CDR3 has 15 amino acids. The CDR3, as DNA: TGTGCCAGCAGTTTACTTTGGGAAGGGAGTGAAAAACTGTTTTTT. Translation: CASSLLWEGSEKLFF.

The V gene is TRBV11-2, the J gene TRBJ1-3, with D maybe TRBD1 (5 bases). V lost 4 bases and J lost 0, with 10 bases in between. The CDR3 contains 15 residues. Germline lookup yields CDR1 SGHAT and CDR2 FQNNGV. Written as DNA, the CDR3 is TGTGCCAGCAGCTCCCAGGGTAGCTCTGGAAACACCATATATTTT. This translates into CASSSQGSSGNTIYF.

This clone was observed once. J is TRBJ2-1 and V is TRBV6-6; 10 bases are shared with TRBD2. Germline values: CDR1 MNHNY, CDR2 SVGAGI (reference sequence). V dropped 2 bases and J dropped 9; count of bases not matched to a gene: 4. CDR3 length: 14 amino acids. CDR3 protein: CASSYTAGGGEQFF. CDR3 bases: TGTGCCAGCAGTTACACAGCGGGAGGGGGTGAGCAGTTCTTC.

This clone was detected a few times. V is TRBV10-3 and J is TRBJ1-1; D unclear. Looked up from germline, CDR1 is ENHRY and CDR2 is SYGVKD. Between the trimmed V and J ends, which lost 4 bases and 3 bases, there was a span of 6 bases. This CDR3 contains 12 residues. The CDR3 here is CAISGRDTEAFF. The CDR3 DNA reads as TGTGCCATCAGTGGTCGGGACACTGAAGCTTTCTTT.